This TCR beta chain appears in the sequencing data of a study of blood T cell repertoires in COVID-19. Original handling: Amplification from reference gene primers served as the basis for estimated nucleated cell counts. The method was immunoSEQ multiplex PCR; TCRdb's version includes in-frame clones alone and lacks a portion of them. V and J calls and clone size are those listed in that table; D and trimming were worked out from the DNA. The sample has 25,000 or so clones; around 83% are singletons. CDR3 length equals 17 residues. Germline V gene lookup returns CDR1 SGDLS and CDR2 YYNGEE. V gave up 0 bases and J gave up 0 bases; unmatched junction bases: 1.

Sequencing used peripheral blood. The chain combines TRBV9 with TRBJ2-1, with TRBD2 matching over 12 bases. The TCR was taken from a human donor in a cohort sampled during active COVID-19. The CDR3 is CASSVATSGSSYNEQFF. The CDR3, as DNA: TGTGCCAGCAGCGTAGCGACTAGCGGGAGCTCCTACAATGAGCAGTTCTTC.